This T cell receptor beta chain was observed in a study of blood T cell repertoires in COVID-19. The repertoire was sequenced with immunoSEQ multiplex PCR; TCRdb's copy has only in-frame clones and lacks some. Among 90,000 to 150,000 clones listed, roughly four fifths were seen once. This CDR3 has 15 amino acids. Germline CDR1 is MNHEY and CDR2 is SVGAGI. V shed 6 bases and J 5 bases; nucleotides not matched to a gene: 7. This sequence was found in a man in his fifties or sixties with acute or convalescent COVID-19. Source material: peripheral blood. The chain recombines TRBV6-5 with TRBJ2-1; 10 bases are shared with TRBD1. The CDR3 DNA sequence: TGTGCCAGCAGCTATACGGGACAGGGGAACAATGAGCAGTTCTTC. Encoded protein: CASSYTGQGNNEQFF.